Listed below are T cell receptor beta chains from one sample, sequenced in a study of shared clonotypes between healthy human individuals. Libraries were prepared by immunoSEQ multiplex PCR; TCRdb keeps only in-frame clonotypes and omits some of them. The data show hundreds of thousands of clones, 72% seen once. Sequencing was done on a sample of memory CD4+ T cells sorted from blood. Source of these receptors: a woman younger than 45 in good health. Each CDR3 is given with its conserved first and last residue. D genes are given only for firm matches. Size tells how often a clone was seen (once, few, many) or the class of an expanded clone, and some rows leave it out.

>TRBV11-2|-|-|TRBJ2-3
CASSYLRDQNTDTQYF
TGTGCCAGCAGCTATCTCCGGGACCAGAACACAGATACGCAGTATTTT
>TRBV2|-|-|TRBJ2-7
CASSSNYEQYF
TGTGCCAGCAGTAGTAACTACGAGCAGTACTTC
>TRBV6-5|-|TRBD1|TRBJ1-4
CASSSYRGKKEKLFF
TGTGCCAGCAGTTCATACAGGGGGAAGAAAGAAAAACTGTTTTTT
>TRBV29-1|once|-|TRBJ2-1
CSVPHFRNEQFF
TGCAGCGTTCCCCATTTTCGGAATGAGCAGTTCTTC
>TRBV4-1|-|TRBD2|TRBJ2-5
CASSQVVTSGVQETQYF
TGCGCCAGCAGCCAAGTTGTCACTAGCGGAGTCCAAGAGACCCAGTACTTC
>TRBV18|few|TRBD1|TRBJ1-4
CASSLGTGGEKLFF
TGTGCCAGCTCGCTCGGGACAGGGGGTGAAAAACTGTTTTTT
>TRBV19|-|TRBD1|TRBJ1-2
CASSWTGRYGYTF
TGTGCCAGTAGTTGGACAGGGCGCTATGGCTACACCTTC
>TRBV5-1|-|TRBD1|TRBJ1-5
CASSYGQGGNQPQHF
TGCGCCAGCAGCTATGGACAGGGAGGCAATCAGCCCCAGCATTTT
>TRBV19|few|TRBD1|TRBJ2-7
CASSPMGQATDEQYF
TGTGCCAGTAGTCCCATGGGACAGGCCACAGACGAGCAGTACTTC
>TRBV6-1|few|-|TRBJ2-1
CASSEWLGSSYNEQFF
TGTGCCAGCAGTGAATGGCTGGGTTCTTCCTACAATGAGCAGTTCTTC
>TRBV7-9|-|TRBD1|TRBJ2-1
CASSDRTGATYNEQFF
TGTGCCAGCAGCGATCGGACAGGGGCTACCTACAATGAGCAGTTCTTC
>TRBV19|-|TRBD1|TRBJ2-7
CASMFSGQGDYEQYF
TGTGCCAGTATGTTTTCGGGACAGGGAGACTACGAGCAGTACTTC
>TRBV18|-|-|TRBJ1-2
CASSPPADSYGYTF
TGTGCCAGCTCACCACCAGCGGATTCCTATGGCTACACCTTC
>TRBV19|few|-|TRBJ2-4
CASSTGFLGLAKNIQYF
TGTGCCAGTAGTACGGGCTTCTTGGGGCTAGCCAAAAACATTCAGTACTTC
>TRBV2|-|-|TRBJ1-3
CASTGGISGNTIYF
TGTGCCAGCACTGGCGGAATCTCTGGAAACACCATATATTTT
>TRBV4-1|-|-|TRBJ2-5
CASSQDLGRETQYF
TGCGCCAGCAGCCAAGACCTGGGTCGGGAGACCCAGTACTTC
>TRBV28|-|-|TRBJ1-4
CASSTGTATNEKLFF
TGTGCCAGCAGTACCGGGACCGCAACTAATGAAAAACTGTTTTTT
>TRBV5-4|-|-|TRBJ2-3
CATKTGPSTDTQYF
TGTGCCACCAAAACCGGGCCCAGCACAGATACGCAGTATTTT
>TRBV5-1|few|TRBD1|TRBJ2-7
CASSSGTGAHGDEQYF
TGCGCCAGCAGCTCTGGGACAGGGGCGCATGGTGACGAGCAGTACTTC
>TRBV5-4|-|-|TRBJ1-4
CASSLAGGSDEKLFF
TGTGCCAGCAGCTTGGCTGGAGGGAGCGATGAAAAACTGTTTTTT